This T cell receptor beta chain emerged from a study of blood T cell repertoires in COVID-19. Clinical history as reported by participants underpinned cohort assignment. Two negative PCRs, clearance, or symptom resolution were required of recovered Cohort 3 donors. The germline CDR1 and CDR2 sequences are WNHNN and SYGVQD (reference sequence). V lost 2 bases and J 10 bases, leaving 10 bases between the germline ends. This CDR3 has 12 residues. Assay: immunoSEQ multiplex PCR; the TCRdb copy retains only in-frame clones and omits some. The sample has about 150,000 clones; roughly 80% are singletons. The TCR was taken from a man in his fifties or sixties who had recovered from COVID-19. Sample: PBMCs or T cells enriched from blood (not recorded which). The chain uses TRBV10-1 and TRBJ2-3; D is undetermined. CDR3 sequence: CASSEGSSAQYF. DNA of the CDR3: TGCGCCAGCAGTGAGGGTTCTTCGGCGCAGTATTTT.